Included here is one TCR beta chain sequence, with context. This clonotype was counted a single time. The antigen it recognizes is unknown. An end of the junction differs from the germline gene, which may be a read error. The source of the sample is a study of tumor and adjacent non-tumor tissue in lung cancer (dated by TCRdb to the late 2010s). For context, the study as a whole: The cohort included some 11 adenocarcinoma, 2 squamous cell carcinoma and 1 small cell lung cancer patients. Using bulk TCRbeta repertoires from roughly 14 lung cancer patients, the study set lung tumor tissue side by side with matched distant non-tumor lung tissue. Sequencing generated a total of some 130 million productive TCRbeta reads, averaging around 4 million reads per sample. A few dozen paired specimens, one tumor and one normal lung sample per patient, were profiled by TCRbeta CDR3 sequencing. Among the 15 or so patients, ages ranged from roughly 30 to 76 years, roughly 10 were men and 5 were women, and disease was TNM stage I to III.

The germline V gene (reference sequence) supplies CDR1 SGHNT and CDR2 YYREEE. The CDR3 runs 13 residues from the cysteine to the phenylalanine. The kept DNA is CDR3 alone, 39 bases in frame from the first base. RNA was extracted from bulk unsorted tissue and checked for quality with a NanoDrop ND-1000 and an Agilent 2100. Normal lung samples were distant non-tumor tissue taken more than 3 cm from the tumor edge. Newly diagnosed lung cancer patients without prior chemotherapy who had been admitted for thoracic surgery in China between August and November 2014 were enrolled as donors. Patients with previous radiotherapy or chemotherapy, or with another concurrent cancer, were excluded from the study. Surgical tissue pieces of about 1-2.3 cm3 were preserved in RNAlater solution and were kept at -80 degrees C until use. The method behind the library was multiplex PCR. Data came from an Illumina HiSeq 2500. TCRbeta libraries were constructed through three rounds of nested PCR with primers (Table S4) according to protocols modified from ARM-PCR. Before sequencing, PCR products of 200-500 bp were excised from the gel and purified with the QIAquick gel extraction kit. Per the original workflow: Reads were cleaned using Trimmomatic, were merged into complete CDR3 sequences using FLASH, and were assigned to V(D)J germline segments using MiTCR. Clonal diversity was computed as the inverse Simpson's index with VDJtools. In-frame sequences lacking a premature stop codon were counted as productive reads. The public sequencing data were trimmed at Q25 with fastp and processed into clonotypes with MiXCR by TCRdb, which kept only in-frame beta chains. Each CDR3 protein appears once, grouped with its most common genes and DNA. It is TCRdb's table, rather than the study itself, that gives the V and J calls and clone size. The sample yields about 60,000 distinct CDR3 sequences; around 64% were counted once. The ten most abundant clones make up under 35% of the sample.

On the study overall, not on this receptor specifically: Because peripheral blood was not sequenced, blood TCRbeta repertoires in the lung cancer patients of the study were not examined. Neither the sequencing platform nor unique molecular identifiers are mentioned in the methods. Tumor tissue showed significantly greater TCR diversity (inverse Simpson) than normal lung tissue (about 400 vs 180, P = 0.0075, Mann-Whitney U test). TCR diversity was significantly higher in younger patients, and higher tumor TCR diversity was associated with shorter overall and disease-free survival. With only around 15 patients in the cohort, the authors noted that larger samples and more detailed clinical data are needed. The top 100 clones made up a significantly larger cumulative share of the repertoire in normal lung than in tumor tissue.

This TCR derives from a man between 65 and 85 years old with non-small cell lung cancer. The sample taken for sequencing was distant non-tumor lung tissue. This sequence uses TRBV5-4 and TRBJ2-3; there is no confident call for the D gene. The CDR3: CASSLRSTDTQYF. The DNA reads TGTGCCAGTAGCTTGCGGAGCACAGATACACAGTATTTT.